Sequencing of this T cell receptor beta chain was carried out in a study of regulatory T cells in long-lasting Graves disease. This clonotype showed up many times. With iRepertoire HTBI primers and Arm-PCR of CDR3 regions, TCR beta libraries were built. TCRdb re-derived calls from the multiplex PCR reads in MiXCR, one entry per CDR3 protein. The sample shows about 200,000 distinct CDR3 sequences, approximately 16% of them seen only once. The CDR3 covers 14 residues. The V and J ends lost 6 bases and 4 bases, in that order; junction bases with no gene match: 6. CDR1 and CDR2 from the germline V gene are MRHNA and SNTAGT. Stated time point: newly diagnosed GD, antithyroid drugs for less than 3 months. PBMC RNA served as the TCR library source.

The sequence came from a female donor with Graves disease. The chain recombines TRBV6-4 with TRBJ2-7; 10 nucleotides line up with TRBD1. The material was peripheral blood mononuclear cells (PBMCs), obtained at new diagnosis, from a patient treated with antithyroid drugs. CDR3 bases: TGTGCCAGCAGCCCCGGGACAGGGGAGTACGAGCAGTACTTC. Translation: CASSPGTGEYEQYF.